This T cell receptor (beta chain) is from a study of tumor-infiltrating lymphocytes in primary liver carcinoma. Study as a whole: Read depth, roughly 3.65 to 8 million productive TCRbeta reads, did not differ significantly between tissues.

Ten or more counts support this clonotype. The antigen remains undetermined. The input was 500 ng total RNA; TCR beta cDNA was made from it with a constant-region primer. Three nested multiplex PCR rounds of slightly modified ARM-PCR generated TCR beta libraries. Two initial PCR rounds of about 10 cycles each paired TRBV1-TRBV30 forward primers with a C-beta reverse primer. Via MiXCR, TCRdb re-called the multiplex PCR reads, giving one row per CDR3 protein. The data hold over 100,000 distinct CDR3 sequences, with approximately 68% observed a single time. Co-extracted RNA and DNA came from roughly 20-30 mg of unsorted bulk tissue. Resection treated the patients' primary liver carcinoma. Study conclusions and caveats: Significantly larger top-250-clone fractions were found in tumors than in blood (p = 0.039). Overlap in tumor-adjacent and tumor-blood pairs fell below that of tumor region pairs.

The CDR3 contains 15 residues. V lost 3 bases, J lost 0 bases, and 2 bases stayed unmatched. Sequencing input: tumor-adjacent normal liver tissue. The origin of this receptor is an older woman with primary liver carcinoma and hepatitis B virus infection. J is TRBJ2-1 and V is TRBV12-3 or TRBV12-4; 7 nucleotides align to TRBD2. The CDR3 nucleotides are TGTGCCAGCAGTTTGGGGACTAACTCCTACAATGAGCAGTTCTTC. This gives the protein CASSLGTNSYNEQFF.